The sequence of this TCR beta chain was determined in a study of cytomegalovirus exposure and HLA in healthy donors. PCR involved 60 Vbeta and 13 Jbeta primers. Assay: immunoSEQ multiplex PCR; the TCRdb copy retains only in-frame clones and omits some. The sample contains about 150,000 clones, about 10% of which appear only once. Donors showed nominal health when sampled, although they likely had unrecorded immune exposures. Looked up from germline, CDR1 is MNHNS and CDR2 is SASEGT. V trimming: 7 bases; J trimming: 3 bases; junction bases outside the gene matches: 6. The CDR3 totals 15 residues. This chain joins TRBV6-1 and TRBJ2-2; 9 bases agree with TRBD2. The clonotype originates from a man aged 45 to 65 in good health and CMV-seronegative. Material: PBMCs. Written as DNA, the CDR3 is TGTGCCAGCACGGAAGCGGGGGGACACACCGGGGAGCTGTTTTTT. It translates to CASTEAGGHTGELFF.